These T cell receptor beta chains were read from a single sample in a study of cytotoxic CD8 clonotypes in ibrutinib-treated CLL. Repertoires were generated with immunoSEQ multiplex PCR, while TCRdb's copy carries only in-frame clones and drops some. The sample shows around 300,000 clones, more than 65% of them seen only once. The specimen was PBMCs, collected before ibrutinib treatment. These receptors all come from a human donor with chronic lymphocytic leukemia. Each CDR3 is given with its conserved first and last residue.

v_gene,len,CDR3aa
TRBV29-1,11,CSVEEGREQYF
TRBV19,13,CASRGTVNTEAFF
TRBV7-2,13,CASSFGPAYEQYF
TRBV7-9,15,CASSPIGQPQETQYF
TRBV29-1,14,CSVAKTGGYDEQYF
TRBV5-1,17,CASSLHPSDSSNTEAFF
TRBV7-2,11,CASSTQYEQYF
TRBV28,14,CASSLRSGGEKLFF
TRBV4-1,18,CASSQHTSGRGVAETQYF
TRBV7-9,16,CASSLASGTDSYEQYF
TRBV19,14,CASSPGQSWNIQYF
TRBV7-3,12,CASSPGHYEQYF
TRBV7-2,13,CASSQGTPGEQFF
TRBV19,17,CASSRRSYLGTNEKLFF
TRBV29-1,13,CSVVNRLNTEAFF
TRBV27,18,CASSRLGLAGGRTDTQYF
TRBV7-8,16,CASSSLAGVEGDTQYF
TRBV6-5,14,CASSYTQSSTEAFF
TRBV20-1,10,CTGGGFGYTF
TRBV11-2,15,CASSGGPPRPETQYF
TRBV15,15,CATSRDLGRAYEQYF
TRBV29-1,11,CSAGLLDEQFF
TRBV19,14,CASSNPGQKYEQYF
TRBV5-1,14,CASSLGSRGETQYF
TRBV5-6,16,CASSKPGHRSTDTQYF
TRBV27,16,CASSGWTGGIQETQYF
TRBV2,12,CASRASSTEAFF
TRBV29-1,12,CSHSPHTDTQYF
TRBV7-6,15,CASSLEGSGGPGQYF